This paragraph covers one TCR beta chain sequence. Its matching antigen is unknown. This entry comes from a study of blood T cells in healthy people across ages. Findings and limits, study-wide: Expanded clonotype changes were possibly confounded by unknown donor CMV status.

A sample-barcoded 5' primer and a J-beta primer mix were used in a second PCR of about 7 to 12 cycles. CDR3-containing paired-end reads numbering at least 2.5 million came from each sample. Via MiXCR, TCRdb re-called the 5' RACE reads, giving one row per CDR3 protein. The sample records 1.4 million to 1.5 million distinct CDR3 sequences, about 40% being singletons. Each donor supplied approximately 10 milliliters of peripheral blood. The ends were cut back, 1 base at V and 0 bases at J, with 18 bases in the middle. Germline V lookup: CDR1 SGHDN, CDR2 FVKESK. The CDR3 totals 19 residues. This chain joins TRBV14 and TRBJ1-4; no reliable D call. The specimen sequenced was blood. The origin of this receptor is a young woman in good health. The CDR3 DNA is TGTGCCAGCAGCCAAGGGCCCCGGAGGACGGGTGCAACTAATGAAAAACTGTTTTTT. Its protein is CASSQGPRRTGATNEKLFF.